The T cell receptor beta chain under discussion was sequenced for a study of blood T cell repertoires in COVID-19. Study at large: In each case, the material was cDNA or gDNA derived from T cells, B-cell-depleted T cells, or PBMCs.

Original processing methods: The assay estimated nucleated cells by amplifying reference gene primers. Assay: immunoSEQ multiplex PCR; the TCRdb copy retains only in-frame clones and omits some. V, J and clone size derive from that table, while D and trimming were established from the DNA sequence. The repertoire includes approximately 210,000 clones, roughly 79% of them detected once, and over 14% sits in the top ten. Looked up from germline, CDR1 is LGHDT and CDR2 is YNNKEL (reference sequence). After removal of 6 bases from V and 4 bases from J, the junction contained 0 bases not matched to a gene. CDR3 length: 11 residues.

Input material: PBMCs or T cells enriched from blood (not recorded which). This clonotype originated in a middle-aged man who had recovered from COVID-19. The chain is built from TRBV3-1 (or the pseudogene TRBV3-2) and TRBJ2-7; 7 bases align to TRBD2. The CDR3 nucleotides are TGTGCCAGCAGTAGCGGGTACGAGCAGTACTTC. This translates into CASSSGYEQYF.